These 19 T cell receptor beta chains originate from one sample sequenced in a study of cytomegalovirus exposure and HLA in healthy donors. Use of 60 Vbeta and 13 Jbeta primers characterized the PCR. Sequencing was performed with immunoSEQ multiplex PCR; in TCRdb, only in-frame clones are kept and a portion is missing. The sample carries around 110,000 clones, roughly 83% recorded once. The material sequenced was PBMCs. These TCRs come from a man younger than 45 in good health and CMV-seropositive.

This chain connects TRBV19 to TRBJ1-5, with TRBD1 matching 8 bases. V shed 10 bases and J 6 bases; nucleotides not matched to a gene: 11. From germline, CDR1 is LNHDA and CDR2 SQIVND (reference sequence). CDR3 length: 14 amino acids. The CDR3 coding sequence is TGTGCCACCTTTCCGGGACAGGAGGGTCAGCCCCAGCATTTT. It translates to CATFPGQEGQPQHF.

The gene calls are TRBV11-1 and TRBJ2-5, with D tentatively TRBD2 (6 bases). The CDR3 spans 15 residues. V was clipped by 5 bases and J by 1 base, with 14 bases between them. Germline assignment: CDR1 SGHAT and CDR2 FQDESV (reference sequence). Here the CDR3 DNA reads TGTGCCAGCAGCCTTCTTCGCGGGACCCAAGAGACCCAGTACTTC. Encoded protein: CASSLLRGTQETQYF. The complete variable domain, with remaining parts taken from reference TRBV11-1 and TRBJ2-5, reads EAEVAQSPRYKITEKSQAVAFWCDPISGHATLYWYRQILGQGPELLVQFQDESVVDDSQLPKDRFSAERLKGVDSTLKIQPAELGDSAMYLCASSLLRGTQETQYFGPGTRLLVL.

J is TRBJ2-7 and V is TRBV5-1; 9 bases are a match to TRBD2. This CDR3 has 18 amino acids. J lost 5 bases, V lost 0 bases, and 15 bases had no gene match. In germline, CDR1 is SGHRS, CDR2 YFSETQ. For the CDR3, the DNA is TGCGCCAGCAGCTTGGGGACGAAGGTAGCGGGAGTAATTCACGAGCAGTACTTC. Translation: CASSLGTKVAGVIHEQYF.

The gene calls are TRBV6-1 and TRBJ1-2, with D possibly TRBD1 on 5 matching bases. Germline CDR1 is MNHNS and CDR2 is SASEGT. The CDR3 runs 15 residues. V lost 5 bases, J lost 2 bases, and 15 bases lay in between. CDR3 loop: CASSSPFAGNYGYTF. In nucleotides, the CDR3 is TGTGCCAGCAGTTCTCCATTCGCAGGGAACTATGGCTACACCTTC.

The chain has TRBV6-1 and TRBJ2-5, with D uncertain. The J call may not be correct, given that the DNA end is closer to TRBJ2-7. The germline gives CDR1 MNHNS, CDR2 SASEGT. This CDR3 has 13 amino acids. In DNA, the CDR3 is TGTGCCAGCAGTGTGAGCAGGCTCTACGAGCAGTACTTC. This encodes CASSVSRLYEQYF.

The J gene is TRBJ2-7, the V gene TRBV27, with D possibly matching TRBD1 (6 bases). Germline values: CDR1 MNHEY, CDR2 SMNVEV (reference sequence). The CDR3 loop spans 13 amino acids. V was trimmed by 8 bases and J by 1 base, leaving 12 bases between them. The chain's CDR3 is CASAKDSSYEQYF. CDR3 DNA sequence: TGTGCCAGCGCTAAGGACAGTTCCTACGAGCAGTACTTC.

This clone appeared a few times. This chain connects TRBV7-3 to TRBJ1-2; D possibly corresponds to TRBD1 (5 bases). Trimming left V 3 bases short and J 4 bases short, with 6 bases between. CDR1 is SGHTA, CDR2 FQGTGA, per germline. The CDR3 spans 12 residues. CDR3 residues: CASSFGGYGYTF. CDR3 nucleotide sequence: TGTGCCAGCAGCTTCGGGGGCTATGGCTACACCTTC. The full variable domain, rest sourced from reference TRBV7-3 and TRBJ1-2, is GAGVSQTPSNKVTEKGKYVELRCDPISGHTALYWYRQSLGQGPEFLIYFQGTGAADDSGLPNDRFFAVRPEGSVSTLKIQRTERGDSAVYLCASSFGGYGYTFGSGTRLTVV.

This clone was detected once. The rearrangement links TRBV4-1 to TRBJ1-5; possibly TRBD1 for D (5 bases). There are 15 residues in the CDR3. Trimming cost V 0 bases and J 2 bases, with 8 bases left between them. Looked up from germline, CDR1 is MGHRA and CDR2 is YSYEKL. CDR3 in amino acids: CASSQDPGRNQPQHF. Here the CDR3 DNA reads TGCGCCAGCAGCCAAGATCCAGGGCGCAATCAGCCCCAGCATTTT.

The chain recombines TRBV5-1 with TRBJ2-7; D gene uncertain. The V gene's germline CDR1 is SGHRS and CDR2 YFSETQ. The CDR3 is 11 amino acids. The V end was cut by 2 bases, the J end by 6 bases, with 6 bases between. The DNA for the CDR3 is TGCGCCAGCAGCTTATTTAGCGAGCAGTACTTC. This codes for CASSLFSEQYF.

This clone was seen a single time. The chain has TRBV6-6 and TRBJ1-2; 7 positions agree with TRBD1. From germline, CDR1 is MNHNY and CDR2 SVGAGI (reference sequence). This CDR3 is built from 13 residues. V was pared by 6 bases and J by 3 bases, with 4 bases of the junction left unmatched. CDR3 sequence (DNA): TGTGCCAGCAGGATTGACAGGGACTATGGCTACACCTTC. As protein: CASRIDRDYGYTF.

V and J are TRBV6-1 and TRBJ2-7; 7 bases agree with TRBD2. V dropped 1 base and J dropped 1; count of bases not matched to a gene: 7. The germline gives CDR1 MNHNS, CDR2 SASEGT. There are 16 residues in the CDR3. Here the CDR3 DNA reads TGTGCCAGCAGTGAAGAGGGTAGCGGGTGGTCCTACGAGCAGTACTTC. Translating it yields CASSEEGSGWSYEQYF.

The genes are TRBV4-1 and TRBJ2-7; TRBD1 matches 10 bases. Germline V lookup: CDR1 MGHRA, CDR2 YSYEKL. The CDR3 length is 16 residues. V was clipped by 4 bases and J by 3 bases; unmatched bases: 9. The CDR3 DNA is TGCGCCAGCAGCCCCCAAGGGGACAGGGGCCTCTACGAGCAGTACTTC. Translation: CASSPQGDRGLYEQYF.

The J gene is TRBJ2-1, the V gene TRBV7-2, with no clear D. Deletions cut 5 bases from V and 10 bases from J, with 15 bases between. Per germline, CDR1 SGHTA and CDR2 FQGNSA. CDR3 length: 13 residues. CDR3 residues: CASSPRAIGEQFF. For the CDR3, the DNA is TGTGCCAGCAGCCCCCGAGCGATTGGCGAGCAGTTCTTC.

V usage is TRBV7-8 and J usage is TRBJ2-7, with a possible D match to TRBD1 (5 bases). Germline V gives CDR1 SGHVS, CDR2 FQNEAQ. CDR3 length: 13 residues. V dropped 3 bases and J dropped 2 bases, with 8 bases sitting between them. The DNA of the CDR3 is TGTGCCAGCAGCTTCCAAGGGGCCTACGAGCAGTACTTC. Residues: CASSFQGAYEQYF.

The rearrangement links TRBV7-2 to TRBJ2-1, with D tentatively TRBD2 (6 bases). Germline V gene lookup returns CDR1 SGHTA and CDR2 FQGNSA. There are 17 residues in the CDR3. V was pared by 2 bases and J by 5 bases, with 19 bases between. CDR3 sequence: CASSLRSNLGGDNEQFF. The CDR3 DNA sequence: TGTGCCAGCAGCTTAAGGTCCAACCTAGGCGGGGACAATGAGCAGTTCTTC.

This clone was counted only a few times. The chain links TRBV5-4 to TRBJ1-5, with a tentative D call TRBD1 (5 bases). Trimming removed 2 bases from V and 11 bases from J, with 11 bases in between. CDR3 length: 12 residues. From germline, CDR1 is SGHNT and CDR2 YYREEE (reference sequence). The CDR3 protein is CASSFQGKAQHF. DNA for the CDR3: TGTGCCAGCAGCTTTCAGGGTAAGGCCCAGCATTTT.

The chain joins TRBV11-2 to TRBJ2-5; D perhaps matches TRBD1 (6 bases). Germline V gives CDR1 SGHAT, CDR2 FQNNGV. V was pared by 2 bases and J by 1 base, with 8 bases between. This CDR3 is 14 amino acids long. CDR3 in DNA: TGTGCCAGCAGCTTAAGGACAGCCCAAGAGACCCAGTACTTC. It codes for CASSLRTAQETQYF.

This clone is labeled as medium-sized (0.01 to 0.1%). The chain joins TRBV5-6 to TRBJ1-3; D might be TRBD1 (5 bases). With 0 bases removed from V and 2 bases from J, the gap between germline ends came to 6 bases. This CDR3 is 14 amino acids long. CDR1 SGHDT and CDR2 YYEEEE come from the germline V gene. The DNA for the CDR3 is TGTGCCAGCAGCTTGGGGGGCGCTGGAAACACCATATATTTT. Amino acids: CASSLGGAGNTIYF.

This clone occurred once. Written as DNA, the CDR3 is TGCAGCGGGGTAGTTGGAGGTGGCTACACCTTC. This translates into CSGVVGGGYTF. The V call is TRBV29-1, the J call TRBJ1-2; D is uncertain. Trimming pared 7 bases from V and 7 bases from J, leaving 13 bases between. Germline loops: CDR1 SQVTM, CDR2 ANQGSEA. This CDR3 has 11 residues. Full variable domain (rest looked up from reference TRBV29-1 and TRBJ1-2): SAVISQKPSRDICQRGTSLTIQCQVDSQVTMMFWYRQQPGQSLTLIATANQGSEATYESGFVIDKFPISRPNLTFSTLTVSNMSPEDSSIYLCSGVVGGGYTFGSGTRLTVV.